These T cell receptor beta chains were read from a single sample in a study of OX40 agonist ivuxolimab in advanced cancers. Some clones are missing from TCRdb's copy, which holds only in-frame ones; the method was immunoSEQ multiplex PCR. This sample has roughly 40,000 clones, with 90% found just once. The source was CD4+ or CD8+ T cells sorted from blood, collected in a trial of the OX40 agonist ivuxolimab. The receptor set was obtained from an adult with an advanced solid tumor such as melanoma, head and neck, liver or kidney cancer. The CDR3 runs from the conserved cysteine through the conserved F or W. Each record gives: clone size, D gene, J gene, V gene, CDR3 protein, CDR3 DNA. D genes are given only for firm matches. Size is omitted from some rows. Given values are once, few, many or a class for expanded clones.

NA,TRBD1,TRBJ2-7,TRBV6-8,CAPGKDGTASYEQYF,TGTGCCCCGGGAAAAGACGGGACAGCATCCTACGAGCAGTACTTC
NA,NA,TRBJ2-2,TRBV18,CASSPPSGRANTGELFF,TGTGCCAGCTCACCACCTTCCGGACGCGCGAACACCGGGGAGCTGTTTTTT
NA,TRBD1,TRBJ1-3,TRBV9,CASSGGTGFGNTIYF,TGTGCCAGCAGCGGCGGGACAGGGTTTGGAAACACCATATATTTT
NA,NA,TRBJ2-7,TRBV29-1,CSVEVGGSQAKQYF,TGCAGCGTTGAGGTAGGGGGATCCCAAGCGAAGCAGTACTTC
NA,NA,TRBJ1-3,TRBV6-5,CASLGGNTIYF,TGTGCCAGCCTAGGGGGAAACACCATATATTTT
NA,TRBD1,TRBJ1-1,TRBV18,CASSPSPGQGLNTEAFF,TGTGCCAGCTCACCGAGCCCGGGACAGGGGTTGAACACTGAAGCTTTCTTT
NA,NA,TRBJ1-5,TRBV7-9,CASRAGLNQPQHF,TGTGCCAGCAGGGCCGGCCTCAATCAGCCCCAGCATTTT
once,TRBD1,TRBJ1-2,TRBV5-6,CASSSLDRDYGYTF,TGTGCCAGCAGCTCTCTCGACAGGGACTATGGCTACACCTTC
once,NA,TRBJ1-4,TRBV4-2,CASSPRGQNYEKLFF,TGTGCCAGCAGCCCCCGAGGACAGAATTACGAAAAACTGTTTTTT
once,NA,TRBJ2-2,TRBV7-8,CASSFIHGLRNTGELFF,TGTGCCAGCAGCTTCATCCATGGACTCCGTAACACCGGGGAGCTGTTTTTT
NA,NA,TRBJ2-7,TRBV6-1,CASSEALVVAYEQYF,TGTGCCAGCAGTGAAGCCCTTGTGGTGGCCTACGAGCAGTACTTC
NA,NA,TRBJ2-5,TRBV7-3,CASSLRTGLQETQYF,TGTGCCAGCAGCTTACGGACGGGTCTCCAAGAGACCCAGTACTTC
NA,NA,TRBJ1-3,TRBV5-6,CASSLRGIGNTIYF,TGTGCCAGCAGCTTGCGAGGGATTGGAAACACCATATATTTT
NA,TRBD1,TRBJ2-7,TRBV2,CASSLDRELEQYF,TGTGCCAGCAGTTTGGACAGGGAGCTCGAGCAGTACTTC
NA,NA,TRBJ2-7,TRBV27,CASSRAGLSSYEQYF,TGTGCCAGCAGCCGAGCCGGACTCAGCTCCTACGAGCAGTACTTC
NA,NA,TRBJ2-1,TRBV4-2,CASSQDPAAGRFF,TGTGCCAGCAGCCAAGATCCGGCGGCAGGGCGATTCTTC
NA,TRBD1,TRBJ2-7,TRBV6-1,CASRRGPLGEQYF,TGTGCCAGCAGGAGGGGGCCCCTAGGGGAGCAGTACTTC
NA,NA,TRBJ2-1,TRBV9,CASSPSWGSEQFF,TGTGCCAGCAGCCCAAGTTGGGGGTCTGAGCAGTTCTTC
few,TRBD1,TRBJ1-1,TRBV30,CAWSVPWTGSTTEAFF,TGTGCCTGGAGTGTACCTTGGACAGGTTCGACCACTGAAGCTTTCTTT
NA,TRBD1,TRBJ1-4,TRBV11-1,CASSLGQVNEKLFF,TGTGCCAGCAGCCTCGGACAGGTTAATGAAAAACTGTTTTTT
NA,NA,TRBJ2-3,TRBV7-9,CASSTYSGPGTDTQYF,TGTGCCAGCAGCACATATAGCGGACCTGGCACAGATACGCAGTATTTT
NA,NA,TRBJ1-5,TRBV7-9,CASSLNSNQPQHF,TGTGCCAGCAGCTTAAATAGCAATCAGCCCCAGCATTTT
NA,NA,TRBJ2-2,TRBV7-2,CASSPPQGINTGELFF,TGTGCCAGCAGCCCCCCGCAGGGGATTAACACCGGGGAGCTGTTTTTT
NA,TRBD1,TRBJ2-4,TRBV27,CASAGTGLDIQYF,TGTGCCAGCGCGGGGACAGGGTTGGACATTCAGTACTTC